The 27 T cell receptor beta chains presented below share a single source sample, sequenced in a study of cytotoxic CD8 clonotypes in ibrutinib-treated CLL. Assay used: immunoSEQ multiplex PCR; TCRdb lists only in-frame clones, some missing. The data contain some 130,000 clones, 80% to 90% of them singletons. This specimen was PBMCs, taken after 24 months of ibrutinib treatment. The receptor set was obtained from a human donor with chronic lymphocytic leukemia.

The rearrangement uses TRBV5-1 and TRBJ1-6; D unclear. The V end was cut by 4 bases, the J end by 9 bases, with 17 bases between. Germline CDR1 is SGHRS and CDR2 is YFSETQ. CDR3 length equals 15 residues. CDR3 residues: CASSQDPIGVSPLHF. In nucleotides, the CDR3 is TGCGCCAGCAGCCAGGACCCGATTGGTGTTTCACCCCTCCACTTT.

This chain connects TRBV5-4 to TRBJ2-2; 7 bases map to TRBD1. With 1 base clipped from V and 4 bases from J, the junction kept 7 bases outside the gene matches. The CDR3 loop spans 16 amino acids. Looked up from germline, CDR1 is SGHNT and CDR2 is YYREEE (reference sequence). CDR3 nucleotides: TGTGCCAGCAGCTTGCGGCAGGGGGTCGGCACCGGGGAGCTGTTTTTT. Protein: CASSLRQGVGTGELFF.

This clone was observed a few times. CDR3 DNA sequence: TGCAGCGCCGCCGGGTCAACTAATGAAAAACTGTTTTTT. Protein sequence: CSAAGSTNEKLFF. This chain uses TRBV29-1 with TRBJ1-4; no clear D. Germline CDR1 SQVTM, CDR2 ANQGSEA. V was pared by 7 bases and J by 0 bases, with 9 bases between. This CDR3 contains 13 residues.

V gene TRBV2 combines with J gene TRBJ1-1, with D possibly being TRBD1 (5 bases). Trimming removed 6 bases at V and 1 base at J, with 9 bases between. This CDR3 contains 13 residues. The V gene's germline CDR1 is SNHLY and CDR2 FYNNEI. The DNA for the CDR3 is TGTGCCAGCAGGGCGGGACGGAACACTGAAGCTTTCTTT. It translates to CASRAGRNTEAFF. Supplemented by reference TRBV2 and TRBJ1-1, the full variable domain reads EPEVTQTPSHQVTQMGQEVILRCVPISNHLYFYWYRQILGQKVEFLVSFYNNEISEKSEIFDDQFSVERPDGSNFTLKIRSTKLEDSAMYFCASRAGRNTEAFFGQGTRLTVV.

This clone was picked up a small number of times. V usage is TRBV5-6 and J usage is TRBJ1-5; D possibly corresponds to TRBD1 (5 bases). This CDR3 spans 12 amino acids. With 4 bases removed from V and 6 bases from J, the gap between germline ends came to 8 bases. Per germline, CDR1 SGHDT and CDR2 YYEEEE. The chain's CDR3 is CASSMGVQPQHF. As DNA, the CDR3 is TGTGCCAGCAGCATGGGGGTTCAGCCCCAGCATTTT.

The chain is built from TRBV23-1 and TRBJ1-4, with D tentatively TRBD1 (5 bases). TRBV23-1 is identified as an open reading frame with a role that is uncertain. The CDR3 is made up of 17 amino acids. The V gene lost 6 bases and the J gene lost 4 bases, with 21 bases spanning the gap. The CDR3 nucleotides read TGCGCCAGCAGAACGGGGGAACCTAAGACCTGTAATGAAAAACTGTTTTTT. Translation gives CASRTGEPKTCNEKLFF.

V and J are TRBV5-1 and TRBJ2-3, with D perhaps assigned TRBD1 or TRBD2 (5 bases each). V lost 0 bases and J 1 base, leaving 18 bases between the germline ends. The germline CDR1 and CDR2 sequences are SGHRS and YFSETQ. This CDR3 contains 18 residues. CDR3 nucleotide sequence: TGCGCCAGCAGCTTGGGCACCACGGCTGGGGGTGGCACAGATACGCAGTATTTT. Residues: CASSLGTTAGGGTDTQYF.

CDR3 protein: CASSKQGRRQETQYF. The CDR3 DNA follows: TGTGCCAGCAGCAAACAGGGGAGGCGGCAAGAGACCCAGTACTTC. The chain uses TRBV7-2 and TRBJ2-5; D is possibly TRBD1 (7 bases). The germline gives CDR1 SGHTA, CDR2 FQGNSA. The V gene lost 5 bases and the J gene lost 2 bases, with 15 bases spanning the gap. The CDR3 loop spans 15 amino acids.

This chain joins TRBV18 and TRBJ1-3; D not resolved. This CDR3 has 14 residues. Germline lookup yields CDR1 KGHSH and CDR2 LQKENI. The germline V and J ends were trimmed by 2 bases and 3 bases, with 8 bases remaining between them. CDR3 amino acids: CASSPGSGGNTIYF. The CDR3 bases are TGTGCCAGCTCACCAGGGTCTGGTGGAAACACCATATATTTT.

The chain carries TRBV9 and TRBJ1-6, with TRBD1 as a possible D gene (6 bases). The V gene lost 4 bases and the J gene lost 8 bases, with 13 bases spanning the gap. CDR3 length equals 14 residues. CDR1 is SGDLS, CDR2 YYNGEE, per germline. The CDR3 DNA is TGTGCCAGCAGCCTAGAGGGGGGAGATTCACCCCTCCACTTT. Translated, it gives CASSLEGGDSPLHF.

The chain has TRBV4-1 and TRBJ2-2, with D tentatively TRBD2 (6 bases). CDR3 size: 16 residues. Germline values: CDR1 MGHRA, CDR2 YSYEKL. The V end was cut by 8 bases, the J end by 4 bases, with 20 bases between. The CDR3 sequence: CASRRDGGSITGELFF. CDR3 DNA sequence: TGCGCCAGCCGCCGTGATGGGGGGTCGATCACCGGGGAGCTGTTTTTT.

The chain recombines TRBV30 with TRBJ1-5; D may be TRBD1 (5 bases). The V and J ends lost 2 bases and 2 bases respectively, with 13 bases between them. Germline V gene sequence: CDR1 GTSNPN, CDR2 SVGIG (reference sequence). The CDR3 spans 15 residues. CDR3 bases: TGTGCCTGGAGTCGGGGGTCGTTGGGCAATCAGCCCCAGCATTTT. This codes for CAWSRGSLGNQPQHF. The whole variable domain, filled in from reference TRBV30 and TRBJ1-5, reads SQTIHQWPATLVQPVGSPLSLECTVEGTSNPNLYWYRQAAGRGLQLLFYSVGIGQISSEVPQNLSASRPQDRQFILSSKKLLLSDSGFYLCAWSRGSLGNQPQHFGDGTRLSIL.

J is TRBJ1-6 and V is TRBV5-4, with 9 bases identical to TRBD1. The CDR3 sequence is 16 residues long. Germline trimming cut 4 bases from V and 8 bases from J; bases unmatched to any gene: 10. The germline V gene encodes CDR1 SGHNT and CDR2 YYREEE (reference sequence). The chain's CDR3 is CASSTPGTGIYSPLHF. CDR3 coding DNA: TGTGCCAGCAGCACCCCCGGGACAGGGATTTATTCACCCCTCCACTTT.

The V call is TRBV5-6, the J call TRBJ2-7; D is undetermined. Germline V gene sequence: CDR1 SGHDT, CDR2 YYEEEE. The CDR3 runs to 11 residues. The V and J ends lost 2 bases and 4 bases respectively, with 4 bases between them. The CDR3 sequence: CASSFIYEQYF. The DNA of the CDR3 is TGTGCCAGCAGCTTTATTTACGAGCAGTACTTC.

V usage is TRBV4-2 and J usage is TRBJ1-6, with a possible D match to TRBD1 (6 bases). The CDR3 consists of 15 residues. The ends were cut back, 2 bases at V and 9 bases at J, with 14 bases in the middle. The germline CDR1 and CDR2 sequences are LGHNA and YNFKEQ. Written as DNA, the CDR3 is TGTGCCAGCAGCCAACCCACAGGGTCGGGTTCACCCCTCCACTTT. Translation: CASSQPTGSGSPLHF.

The rearrangement links TRBV5-1 to TRBJ2-1, with D possibly being TRBD1 or TRBD2 (6 bases each). The CDR3 has 15 residues. The V gene's germline CDR1 is SGHRS and CDR2 YFSETQ. Trimming removed 4 bases at V and 0 bases at J, with 11 bases between. CDR3 nucleotide sequence: TGCGCCAGCAGCCGAGGGGGAGGCTCCTACAATGAGCAGTTCTTC. This codes for CASSRGGGSYNEQFF.

The J gene is TRBJ2-7, the V gene TRBV4-1; D call uncertain. This CDR3 has 14 amino acids. Trimming cost V 5 bases and J 0 bases, with 11 bases left between them. Germline loops: CDR1 MGHRA, CDR2 YSYEKL. The CDR3 DNA is TGCGCCAGCAGCTCGCCGGGCCACTCCTACGAGCAGTACTTC. Translating it yields CASSSPGHSYEQYF.

This clone was observed a handful of times. This chain connects TRBV27 to TRBJ2-7; 9 nucleotides line up with TRBD1. The J segment lost 3 bases and the V segment lost 5 bases, leaving 5 bases of the junction unmatched. Germline assignment: CDR1 MNHEY and CDR2 SMNVEV (reference sequence). The CDR3 has 14 amino acids. The CDR3 bases are TGTGCCAGCAGTAAACGGACAGGGGACTACGAGCAGTACTTC. It yields the protein CASSKRTGDYEQYF.

The rearrangement links TRBV19 to TRBJ2-7, with 8 bases fitting TRBD2. Losses at the gene ends were 4 bases for V and 2 bases for J; bases not matched to a gene: 4. Per the germline V gene, CDR1 is LNHDA and CDR2 is SQIVND (reference sequence). The CDR3 is 14 amino acids. The CDR3 here is CASSNGGGTYEQYF. In DNA, the CDR3 is TGTGCCAGTAGTAACGGGGGGGGCACCTACGAGCAGTACTTC. The whole variable domain, remainder taken from reference TRBV19 and TRBJ2-7, is DGGITQSPKYLFRKEGQNVTLSCEQNLNHDAMYWYRQDPGQGLRLIYYSQIVNDFQKGDIAEGYSVSREKKESFPLTVTSAQKNPTAFYLCASSNGGGTYEQYFGPGTRLTVT.

The genes are TRBV10-1 and TRBJ2-3; 11 bases match TRBD2. This CDR3 region has 15 residues. Unmatched junction bases numbered 6, after V lost 7 bases and J lost 3 bases. Germline values: CDR1 WNHNN, CDR2 SYGVQD (reference sequence). Here the CDR3 DNA reads TGCGCCAGCACCGGACTAGCGGGTGATACAGATACGCAGTATTTT. It specifies CASTGLAGDTDTQYF.

The chain carries TRBV30 and TRBJ1-5, with D perhaps TRBD1 (5 bases). The CDR3 covers 13 residues. Deletions cut 4 bases from V and 6 bases from J, with 13 bases between. Germline V gives CDR1 GTSNPN, CDR2 SVGIG (reference sequence). The CDR3 loop reads CAWNRDGGQPQHF. CDR3 DNA: TGTGCCTGGAATCGGGATGGGGGTCAGCCCCAGCATTTT. Using reference TRBV30 and TRBJ1-5 for the parts outside the CDR3, the full variable domain is SQTIHQWPATLVQPVGSPLSLECTVEGTSNPNLYWYRQAAGRGLQLLFYSVGIGQISSEVPQNLSASRPQDRQFILSSKKLLLSDSGFYLCAWNRDGGQPQHFGDGTRLSIL.

This clone was observed a single time. J is TRBJ2-7 and V is TRBV9, with 9 bases fitting TRBD2. Germline lookup yields CDR1 SGDLS and CDR2 YYNGEE. The CDR3 loop spans 14 amino acids. V shed 4 bases and J 1 base; nucleotides not matched to a gene: 3. The CDR3 is CASSISGGSYEQYF. CDR3 nucleotide sequence: TGTGCCAGCAGCATTAGCGGGGGATCCTACGAGCAGTACTTC.

The chain joins TRBV4-1 to TRBJ2-5; 11 bases agree with TRBD1. The V gene end was trimmed by 4 bases and the J gene end by 7 bases; junction bases not matched to a gene: 8. The CDR3 length is 15 residues. The germline V gene encodes CDR1 MGHRA and CDR2 YSYEKL. The CDR3 sequence: CASSPTRGQGGTQYF. The CDR3 region has the DNA TGCGCCAGCAGCCCTACTCGGGGACAGGGGGGGACCCAGTACTTC.

DNA of the CDR3: TGTGCCAGCAGCAACAGGGGCACCGGGGAGCTGTTTTTT. Residues: CASSNRGTGELFF. The genes are TRBV27 and TRBJ2-2; 7 nucleotides line up with TRBD1. V lost 6 bases to trimming and J lost 4 bases; unmatched junction nucleotides: 2. The CDR3 has 13 amino acids. Germline values: CDR1 MNHEY, CDR2 SMNVEV (reference sequence).

The chain recombines TRBV7-9 with TRBJ1-4, with 7 positions matching TRBD1. The V and J ends lost 5 bases and 0 bases, in that order; junction bases with no gene match: 6. Germline CDR1 reads SEHNR; CDR2 reads FQNEAQ (reference sequence). CDR3 length equals 16 residues. Here the CDR3 DNA reads TGTGCCAGCAGCCACTGGACAGGAACAACTAATGAAAAACTGTTTTTT. Amino acids: CASSHWTGTTNEKLFF.

This clone was detected only once. The chain carries TRBV5-6 and TRBJ2-5, with D perhaps TRBD1 (5 bases). CDR1 is SGHDT and CDR2 is YYEEEE in the germline V gene. The CDR3 is made up of 13 amino acids. The ends were cut back, 4 bases at V and 6 bases at J, with 13 bases in the middle. The CDR3 DNA reads as TGTGCCAGCAGCGTTGGTTGGACACAGACCCAGTACTTC. Translation gives CASSVGWTQTQYF.

The chain uses TRBV2 and TRBJ1-6; D not certain. The length of the CDR3 is 14 residues. Germline CDR1 reads SNHLY; CDR2 reads FYNNEI. V was trimmed by 6 bases and J by 8 bases, leaving 14 bases between them. The CDR3: CASSPGSPDSPLHF. The CDR3 DNA sequence: TGTGCCAGCAGCCCGGGAAGTCCGGATTCACCCCTCCACTTT.